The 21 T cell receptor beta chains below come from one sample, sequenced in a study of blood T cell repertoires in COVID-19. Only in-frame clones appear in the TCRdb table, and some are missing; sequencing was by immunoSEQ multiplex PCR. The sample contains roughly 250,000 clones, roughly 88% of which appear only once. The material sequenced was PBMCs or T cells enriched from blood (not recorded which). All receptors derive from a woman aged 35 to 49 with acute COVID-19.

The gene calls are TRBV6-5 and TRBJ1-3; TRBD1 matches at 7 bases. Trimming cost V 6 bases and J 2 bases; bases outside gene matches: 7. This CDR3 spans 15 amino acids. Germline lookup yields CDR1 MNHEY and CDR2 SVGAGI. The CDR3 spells CASSPGGGTGNTIYF. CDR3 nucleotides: TGTGCCAGCAGCCCCGGAGGGGGCACTGGAAACACCATATATTTT.

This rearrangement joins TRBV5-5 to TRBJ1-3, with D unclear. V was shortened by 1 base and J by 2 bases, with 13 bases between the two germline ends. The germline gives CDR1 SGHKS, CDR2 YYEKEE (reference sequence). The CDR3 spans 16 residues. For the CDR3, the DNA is TGTGCCAGCAGCTTGATCCACGCCGGGGCTGGAAACACCATATATTTT. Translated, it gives CASSLIHAGAGNTIYF.

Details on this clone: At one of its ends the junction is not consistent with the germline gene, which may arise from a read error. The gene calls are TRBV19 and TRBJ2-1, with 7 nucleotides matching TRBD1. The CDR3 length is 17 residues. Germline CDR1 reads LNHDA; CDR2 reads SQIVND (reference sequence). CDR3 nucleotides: TGTGCCAGTAGTAGCCCCCGGGACAGCAGCTCCTACAATGAGCGGTTCTTC. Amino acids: CASSSPRDSSSYNERFF.

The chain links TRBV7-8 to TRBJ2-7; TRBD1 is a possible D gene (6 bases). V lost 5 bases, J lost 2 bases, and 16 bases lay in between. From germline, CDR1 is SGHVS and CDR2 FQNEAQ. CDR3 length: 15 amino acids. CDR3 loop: CASSPNLGTTYEQYF. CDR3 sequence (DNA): TGTGCCAGCAGCCCGAACTTGGGGACAACCTACGAGCAGTACTTC.

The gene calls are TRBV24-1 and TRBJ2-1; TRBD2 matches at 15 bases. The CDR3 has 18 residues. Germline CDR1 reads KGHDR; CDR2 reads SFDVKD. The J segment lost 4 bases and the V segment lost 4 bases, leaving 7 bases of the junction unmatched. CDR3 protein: CATSDGTSGRLWYNEQFF. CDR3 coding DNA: TGTGCCACCAGTGACGGGACTAGCGGGAGGTTGTGGTACAATGAGCAGTTCTTC.

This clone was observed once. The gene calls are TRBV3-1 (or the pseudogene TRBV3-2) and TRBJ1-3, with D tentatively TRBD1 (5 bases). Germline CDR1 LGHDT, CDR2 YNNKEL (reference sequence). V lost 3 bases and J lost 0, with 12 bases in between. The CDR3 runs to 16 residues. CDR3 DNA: TGTGCCAGCAGCCATGTGGGGGGGTTCTCTGGAAACACCATATATTTT. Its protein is CASSHVGGFSGNTIYF.

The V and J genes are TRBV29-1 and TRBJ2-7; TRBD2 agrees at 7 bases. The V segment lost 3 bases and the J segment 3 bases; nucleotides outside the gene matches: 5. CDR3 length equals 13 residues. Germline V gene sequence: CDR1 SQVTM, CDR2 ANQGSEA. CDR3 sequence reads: CSVELAARYEQYF. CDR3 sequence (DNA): TGCAGCGTTGAGCTAGCGGCTCGCTACGAGCAGTACTTC.

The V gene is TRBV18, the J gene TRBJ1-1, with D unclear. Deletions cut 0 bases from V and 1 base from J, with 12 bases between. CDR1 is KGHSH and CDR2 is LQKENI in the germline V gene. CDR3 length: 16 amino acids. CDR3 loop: CASSPPYQSGNTEAFF. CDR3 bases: TGTGCCAGCTCACCACCGTACCAGTCTGGGAACACTGAAGCTTTCTTT.

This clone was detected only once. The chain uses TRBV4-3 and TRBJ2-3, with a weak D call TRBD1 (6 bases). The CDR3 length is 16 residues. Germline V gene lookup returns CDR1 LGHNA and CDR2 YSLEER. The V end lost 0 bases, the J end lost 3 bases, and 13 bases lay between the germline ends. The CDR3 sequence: CASSQDARQGTDTQYF. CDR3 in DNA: TGCGCCAGCAGCCAAGATGCGCGGCAGGGGACAGATACGCAGTATTTT.

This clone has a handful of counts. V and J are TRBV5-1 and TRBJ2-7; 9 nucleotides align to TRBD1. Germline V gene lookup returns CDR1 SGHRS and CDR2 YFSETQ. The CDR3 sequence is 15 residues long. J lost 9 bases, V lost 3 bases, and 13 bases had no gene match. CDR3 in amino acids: CASSSDGTGYSPQYF. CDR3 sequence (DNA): TGCGCCAGCAGCTCGGACGGGACAGGGTATTCTCCGCAGTACTTC.

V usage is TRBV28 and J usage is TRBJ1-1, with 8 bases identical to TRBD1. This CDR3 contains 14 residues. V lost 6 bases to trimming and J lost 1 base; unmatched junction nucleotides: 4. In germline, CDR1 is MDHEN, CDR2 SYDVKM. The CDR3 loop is CASSSGQGNTEAFF. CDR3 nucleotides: TGTGCCAGCAGCTCAGGACAGGGGAACACTGAAGCTTTCTTT. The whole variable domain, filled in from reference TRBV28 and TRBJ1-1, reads DVKVTQSSRYLVKRTGEKVFLECVQDMDHENMFWYRQDPGLGLRLIYFSYDVKMKEKGDIPEGYSVSREKKERFSLILESASTNQTSMYLCASSSGQGNTEAFFGQGTRLTVV.

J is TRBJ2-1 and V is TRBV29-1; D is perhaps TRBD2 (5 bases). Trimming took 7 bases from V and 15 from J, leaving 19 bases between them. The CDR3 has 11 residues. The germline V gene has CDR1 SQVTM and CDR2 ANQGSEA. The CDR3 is CSGTWGEGGFF. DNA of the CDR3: TGCAGCGGAACGTGGGGAGAGGGTGGGTTCTTC.

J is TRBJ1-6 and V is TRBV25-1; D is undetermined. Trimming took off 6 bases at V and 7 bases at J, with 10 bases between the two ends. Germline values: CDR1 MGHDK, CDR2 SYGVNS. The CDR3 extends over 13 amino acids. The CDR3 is CASRQFGNSPLHF. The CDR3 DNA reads TGTGCCAGCAGACAGTTTGGGAATTCACCCCTCCACTTT.

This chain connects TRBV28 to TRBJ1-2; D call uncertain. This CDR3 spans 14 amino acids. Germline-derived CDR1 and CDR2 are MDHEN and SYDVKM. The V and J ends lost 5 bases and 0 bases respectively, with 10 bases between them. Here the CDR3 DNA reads TGTGCCAGCAGTCTCTCAGGCCCTAACTATGGCTACACCTTC. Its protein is CASSLSGPNYGYTF.

This CDR3 is CASSSDSNQPQHF. In DNA form, the CDR3 reads TGTGCCAGCAGCAGCGACAGCAATCAGCCCCAGCATTTT. The chain recombines TRBV5-5 with TRBJ1-5; unclear D gene. CDR3 length: 13 residues. Germline V gene data show CDR1 as SGHKS and CDR2 as YYEKEE (reference sequence). With 4 bases removed from V and 1 base from J, the gap between germline ends came to 6 bases.

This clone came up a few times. This CDR3 reads CASSVGTTGGGETQYF. The CDR3, as DNA: TGTGCCAGCAGCGTAGGCACGACAGGGGGGGGAGAGACCCAGTACTTC. The rearrangement joins TRBV9 to TRBJ2-5, with 9 bases fitting TRBD1. CDR3 length equals 16 residues. Germline V CDR1 and CDR2: SGDLS, YYNGEE. J gave up 4 bases and V 0 bases, and 7 bases lay outside the gene matches.

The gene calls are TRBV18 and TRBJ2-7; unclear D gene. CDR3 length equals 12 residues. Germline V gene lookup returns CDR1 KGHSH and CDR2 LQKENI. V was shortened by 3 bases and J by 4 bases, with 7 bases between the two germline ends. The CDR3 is CASSPPPYEQYV. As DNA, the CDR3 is TGTGCCAGCTCACCCCCCCCATACGAGCAGTACGTC.

This chain's CDR3 is CAWSVSNYGYTF. CDR3 bases: TGTGCCTGGAGTGTGTCAAACTATGGCTACACCTTC. V is TRBV30 and J is TRBJ1-2; D unclear. Per germline, CDR1 GTSNPN and CDR2 SVGIG (reference sequence). CDR3 length: 12 residues. V lost 0 bases to trimming and J lost 2 bases, with 4 bases between them.

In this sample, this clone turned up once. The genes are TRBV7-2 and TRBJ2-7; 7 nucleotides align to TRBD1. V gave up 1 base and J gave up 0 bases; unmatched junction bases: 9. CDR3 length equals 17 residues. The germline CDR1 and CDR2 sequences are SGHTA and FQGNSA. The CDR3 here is CASSLVSGTVSSYEQYF. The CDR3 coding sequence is TGTGCCAGCAGCTTAGTTTCTGGGACAGTGAGCTCCTACGAGCAGTACTTC.

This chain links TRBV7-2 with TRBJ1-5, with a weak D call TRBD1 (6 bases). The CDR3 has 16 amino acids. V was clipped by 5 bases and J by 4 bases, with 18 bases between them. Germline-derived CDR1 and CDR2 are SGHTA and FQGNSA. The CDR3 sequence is CASSQLGGARNQPQHF. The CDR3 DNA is TGTGCCAGCAGCCAACTAGGGGGGGCTCGGAATCAGCCCCAGCATTTT.

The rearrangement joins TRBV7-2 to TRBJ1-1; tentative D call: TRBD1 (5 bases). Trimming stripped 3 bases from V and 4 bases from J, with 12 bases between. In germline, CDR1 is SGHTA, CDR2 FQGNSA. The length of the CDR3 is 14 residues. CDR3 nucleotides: TGTGCCAGCAGCTTGGAGGGGAGGATCACTGAAGCTTTCTTT. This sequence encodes CASSLEGRITEAFF.